This T cell receptor (beta chain) was recorded in a study of cytomegalovirus exposure and HLA in healthy donors. With regard to this clone: What it binds is not known.

Notes on the study in general: Near-uniform donor sequencing depth was presumed by presence/absence analyses.

The germline V and J ends were trimmed by 6 bases and 9 bases, with 22 bases remaining between them. This CDR3 region has 15 residues. Researchers ran the PCR with 60 Vbeta and 13 Jbeta primers. The protocol was immunoSEQ multiplex PCR, while the TCRdb copy is restricted to in-frame clones and leaves out a portion. The profile shows about 170,000 clones, around three quarters of them singletons. The TCR was taken from a woman between 50 and 59 years old in good health and CMV-seronegative. Sequencing was performed on PBMCs. The chain couples TRBV5-7 to TRBJ2-1, with D possibly matching TRBD1 (5 bases). TRBV5-7 falls under the ORF class, with uncertain function. The CDR3 here is CASMLRLGLGSEQFF. CDR3 coding DNA: TGTGCCAGCATGCTACGTCTGGGGCTGGGTAGTGAGCAGTTCTTC.